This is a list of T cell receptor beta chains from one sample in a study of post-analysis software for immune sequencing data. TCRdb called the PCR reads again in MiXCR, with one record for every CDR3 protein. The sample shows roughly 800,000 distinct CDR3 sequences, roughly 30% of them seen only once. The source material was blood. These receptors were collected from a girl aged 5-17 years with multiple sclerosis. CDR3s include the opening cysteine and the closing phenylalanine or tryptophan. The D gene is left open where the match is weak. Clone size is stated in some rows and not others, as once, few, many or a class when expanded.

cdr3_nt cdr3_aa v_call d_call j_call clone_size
TGTGCCAGCAGCCAAGATCGGACTGGGAATTCACCCCTCCACTTT CASSQDRTGNSPLHF TRBV14 NA TRBJ1-6 NA
TGTGCCAGCAGCTTAGTCGCCCAGGGTAATCAGCCCCAGCATTTT CASSLVAQGNQPQHF TRBV7-2 NA TRBJ1-5 NA
TGTGCCACCAGTGATTTGAGGGGAGCCTACAATGAGCAGTACTTC CATSDLRGAYNEQYF TRBV24-1 NA TRBJ2-7 NA
TGTGCCAGCAGCTCGGTTATTTTGGTTCTTCACTATGAGCAGTTCTTC CASSSVILVLHYEQFF TRBV7-6 NA TRBJ2-1 few
TGCGCCAGCAGCCAAGATCTCCCGGAGAACTACGAGCAGTACTTC CASSQDLPENYEQYF TRBV4-3 NA TRBJ2-7 few
TGCAGTGCTAGTAGGACAGGGGGCGGAGGTGATGGCTACACCTTC CSASRTGGGGDGYTF TRBV20-1 TRBD1 TRBJ1-2 NA
TGTGCCAGCAGCTCCCGACTAGCGGGAGTGAGCGCAGAGACCCAGTACTTC CASSSRLAGVSAETQYF TRBV7-2 TRBD2 TRBJ2-5 many
TGTGCCAGCAGCTTAGGTCTAGCGGGGGACTACAATGAGCAGTTCTTC CASSLGLAGDYNEQFF TRBV11-3 TRBD2 TRBJ2-1 few
TGCAGCGTTGAAGATCGCCGCGCCTCCTACAATGAGCAGTTCTTC CSVEDRRASYNEQFF TRBV29-1 NA TRBJ2-1 few
TGTGCCAGCAGAGCGACAGGGGCGTTCTACAATGAGCAGTTCTTC CASRATGAFYNEQFF TRBV6-1 TRBD1 TRBJ2-1 NA
TGTGCCATCCGACAGCGAGGCCTCAATTCACCCCTCCACTTT CAIRQRGLNSPLHF TRBV6-6 NA TRBJ1-6 few
TGTGCCAGCAACCCCGTGGGGGGGGCGCGACAGCCCCAGCATTTT CASNPVGGARQPQHF TRBV7-8 NA TRBJ1-5 NA
TGTGCCAGCAGCCAAGAAGGAACGTGGGCTGGTGGCTACACCTTC CASSQEGTWAGGYTF TRBV3-1 NA TRBJ1-2 NA
TGCAGTGCTAGCGTGGGGGGGCGCGACCACGAGCAGTACTTC CSASVGGRDHEQYF TRBV20-1 NA TRBJ2-7 few
TGTGCCAGCAGCCAAGAAGGGGGTTCAGCTTTCTTT CASSQEGGSAFF TRBV3-1 NA TRBJ1-1 NA
TGCAGCGTTGGATGGGGGGCCCATCAGCCCCAGCATTTT CSVGWGAHQPQHF TRBV29-1 NA TRBJ1-5 NA
TGCGCCAGCAGCCAAGATGGAGTAGGCGGATTTGAAAAACTGTTTTTT CASSQDGVGGFEKLFF TRBV4-1 NA TRBJ1-4 few
TGTGCCAGCAGTATCGAGACTAGCGGGAGTACCAAAAACATTCAGTACTTC CASSIETSGSTKNIQYF TRBV7-2 TRBD2 TRBJ2-4 few
TGCAGCGTTGACATTCCCGGGACAGGGGAGACCCAGTACTTC CSVDIPGTGETQYF TRBV29-1 TRBD1 TRBJ2-5 few
TGTGCCAGCAGCCCTTCTATTACCAAAAACATTCAGTACTTC CASSPSITKNIQYF TRBV7-2 NA TRBJ2-4 few
TGTGCCAGCAGCCCCAGGGTTTCATACGAGCAGTACTTC CASSPRVSYEQYF TRBV7-2 NA TRBJ2-7 many
TGTGCCAGCAGGCAACAACAGGGGGCCCGTGAAAAACTGTTTTTT CASRQQQGAREKLFF TRBV6-5 TRBD1 TRBJ1-4 few
TGTGCCAGCAGTTTCTCTGGTTTTTTTGAGTCGGGCTACGAGCAGTACTTC CASSFSGFFESGYEQYF TRBV27 NA TRBJ2-7 few
TGTGCCAGCAGCAGACTAGCGGGAGATAAAGATGAGCAGTTCTTC CASSRLAGDKDEQFF TRBV6-5 TRBD2 TRBJ2-1 few
TGTGCCAGCAGCGTAGGTTCAGGGGTGGAGACCTATGGCTACACCTTC CASSVGSGVETYGYTF TRBV9 NA TRBJ1-2 NA